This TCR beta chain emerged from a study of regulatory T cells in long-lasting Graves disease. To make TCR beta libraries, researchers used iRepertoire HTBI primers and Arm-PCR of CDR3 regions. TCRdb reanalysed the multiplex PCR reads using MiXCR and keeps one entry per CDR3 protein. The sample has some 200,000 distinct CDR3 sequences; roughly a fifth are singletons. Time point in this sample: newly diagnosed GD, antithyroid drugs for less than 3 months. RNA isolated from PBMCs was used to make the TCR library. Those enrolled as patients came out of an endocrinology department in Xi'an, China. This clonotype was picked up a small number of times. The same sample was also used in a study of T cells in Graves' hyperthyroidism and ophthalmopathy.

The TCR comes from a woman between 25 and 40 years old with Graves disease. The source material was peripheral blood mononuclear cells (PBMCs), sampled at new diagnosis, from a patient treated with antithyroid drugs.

The CDR3 is CASSLSSWLDTQYF. CDR3 nucleotides: TGCGCCAGCAGCTTGTCTAGTTGGCTCGATACGCAGTATTTT. V usage is TRBV5-1 and J usage is TRBJ2-3; D ambiguous. CDR3 length: 14 amino acids. CDR1 is SGHRS, CDR2 YFSETQ, per germline. The V end lost 1 base, the J end lost 6 bases, and 12 bases lay between the germline ends.